This T cell receptor beta chain was captured in a study of CXCR3-negative and CXCR3-positive naive CD8 T cells. Germline-derived CDR1 and CDR2 are LGHNA and YSLEER. There are 15 residues in the CDR3. Regarding the study as a whole: Cryopreservation partially lowered CXCR3 expression, so most assays used fresh PBMCs. TRB CDR3s of CXCR3-positive naive cells were more hydrophobic than those of CXCR3-negative naive cells.

The libraries of TRB cDNA were constructed through 5' RACE using UMI labels. TCRdb reworked the 5' RACE reads into one entry per CDR3 protein, no DNA. Its clone listing holds about 81,000 distinct CDR3 sequences. With regard to this clonotype: Its matching antigen is unknown.

This receptor was obtained from a human donor in good health. Some clones in this sample may be carry-over from other donors' samples. Sequenced sample: naive CXCR3- CD8+ T cells from blood. Subset given: CD45RO-CCR7+CD27+CD95- naive CD8+ T cells lacking CXCR3 (TNR3-). V is TRBV4-3 and J is TRBJ2-5; TCRdb calls TRBD1, which cannot be checked without DNA. The CDR3: CASSQAPVDQETQYF.